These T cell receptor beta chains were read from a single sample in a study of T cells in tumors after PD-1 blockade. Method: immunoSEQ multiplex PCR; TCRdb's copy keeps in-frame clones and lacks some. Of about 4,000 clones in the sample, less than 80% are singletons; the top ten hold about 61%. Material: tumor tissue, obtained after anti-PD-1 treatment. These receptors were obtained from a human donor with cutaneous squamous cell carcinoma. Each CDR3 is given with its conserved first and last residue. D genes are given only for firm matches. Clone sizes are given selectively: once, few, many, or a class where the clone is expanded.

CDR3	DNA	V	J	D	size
CASSYHHRVGNQPQHF	TGTGCCAGCAGTTACCACCACAGGGTTGGCAATCAGCCCCAGCATTTT	TRBV6-6	TRBJ1-5	-	-
CASSPGERWSDTQYF	TGCGCCAGCAGCCCCGGGGAGCGGTGGTCGGATACGCAGTATTTT	TRBV4-1	TRBJ2-3	-	-
CASSRQGLNSPLHF	TGTGCCAGCAGTCGACAGGGCCTTAATTCACCCCTCCACTTT	TRBV2	TRBJ1-6	TRBD1	medium-sized
CASSLSGDNYGYTF	TGCGCCAGCAGTCTCAGCGGGGATAACTATGGCTACACCTTC	TRBV5-1	TRBJ1-2	-	-
CASRPGPSTDTQYF	TGCGCCAGCAGGCCGGGACCTAGCACAGATACGCAGTATTTT	TRBV4-1	TRBJ2-3	-	-
CASSPSTSGGPYNEQFF	TGCGCCAGCAGCCCTAGCACTAGCGGGGGCCCCTACAATGAGCAGTTCTTC	TRBV5-1	TRBJ2-1	TRBD2	-
CATSSGDSYQETQYF	TGTGCCACTTCTTCGGGGGACTCCTACCAAGAGACCCAGTACTTC	TRBV24-1	TRBJ2-5	-	-
CASSLLWVVRGEGIQETQYF	TGTGCCAGCAGCTTGCTCTGGGTTGTTCGAGGGGAGGGGATCCAAGAGACCCAGTACTTC	TRBV5-4	TRBJ2-5	TRBD2	-
CASSPPSRVNEKLFF	TGTGCCAGCTCACCACCTTCGCGGGTCAATGAAAAACTGTTTTTT	TRBV18	TRBJ1-4	-	few
CASSPGTGSTGELFF	TGTGCCAGCAGCCCAGGGACAGGGAGCACCGGGGAGCTGTTTTTT	TRBV7-6	TRBJ2-2	TRBD1	-
CASSGQGRDTIYF	TGTGCCAGCAGCGGACAGGGTCGGGACACCATATATTTT	TRBV7-9	TRBJ1-3	TRBD1	-
CAWGKEQGINQPQHF	TGTGCCTGGGGGAAAGAACAGGGAATCAATCAGCCCCAGCATTTT	TRBV30	TRBJ1-5	-	-
CASSESEWAPGNEQFF	TGTGCCAGCAGTGAATCGGAATGGGCCCCGGGGAATGAGCAGTTCTTC	TRBV25-1	TRBJ2-1	-	-
CSASAGTAYGYTF	TGCAGTGCTAGTGCCGGGACAGCCTATGGCTACACCTTC	TRBV20-1	TRBJ1-2	TRBD1	-
CASSSTGTYESPLHF	TGTGCCAGCAGTTCCACCGGGACATACGAATCACCCCTCCACTTT	TRBV6-5	TRBJ1-6	-	-
CASSRGQDPAGLDEQYF	TGTGCCAGCAGCCGGGGACAGGACCCTGCAGGGTTGGACGAGCAGTACTTC	TRBV4-2	TRBJ2-7	TRBD1	-
CATSTRKYGNTEAFF	TGTGCCACCTCGACCAGGAAATATGGGAACACTGAAGCTTTCTTT	TRBV19	TRBJ1-1	-	-
CASSPVGQGAGYTF	TGCGCCAGCAGCCCCGTAGGACAGGGGGCTGGCTACACCTTC	TRBV4-1	TRBJ1-2	TRBD1	-
CASKGLAGARWTQYF	TGTGCCAGCAAGGGACTAGCGGGGGCCCGTTGGACCCAGTACTTC	TRBV6-5	TRBJ2-5	TRBD2	-
CASSMPPGQGTDTQYF	TGTGCCAGTAGTATGCCCCCGGGACAGGGCACAGATACGCAGTATTTT	TRBV19	TRBJ2-3	TRBD1	-
CASSPTGALQETQYF	TGCGCCAGCAGCCCCACAGGGGCACTTCAAGAGACCCAGTACTTC	TRBV5-1	TRBJ2-5	TRBD1	-
CSVEQGTNEQFF	TGCAGCGTCGAACAGGGGACAAATGAGCAGTTCTTC	TRBV29-1	TRBJ2-1	TRBD1	-
CASSQDWLNNQPQHF	TGTGCCAGCAGCCAAGATTGGTTGAACAATCAGCCCCAGCATTTT	TRBV4-2	TRBJ1-5	-	-
CASSQPSGANVLTF	TGTGCCAGCTCACAACCCTCTGGGGCCAACGTCCTGACTTTC	TRBV18	TRBJ2-6	-	-
CASSVGRYTEAFF	TGTGCCAGCAGCGTAGGCCGCTACACTGAAGCTTTCTTT	TRBV9	TRBJ1-1	-	-
CASSLDSYEQYF	TGTGCCAGCAGCCTCGACTCCTACGAGCAGTACTTC	TRBV13	TRBJ2-7	-	-
CASSLAGAETQYF	TGTGCCAGCAGCCTAGCGGGGGCGGAGACCCAGTACTTC	TRBV25-1	TRBJ2-5	TRBD2	-
CASKRTVLMNTEAFF	TGTGCCAGCAAAAGGACGGTCCTCATGAACACTGAAGCTTTCTTT	TRBV2	TRBJ1-1	-	-
CASSLAGGPRETQYF	TGTGCCAGTAGTTTGGCGGGGGGGCCAAGAGAGACCCAGTACTTC	TRBV19	TRBJ2-5	TRBD2	-
CATSRDLNSNQPQHF	TGTGCCACCAGCAGAGATCTTAATAGCAATCAGCCCCAGCATTTT	TRBV15	TRBJ1-5	-	-
CASRRQNTEAFF	TGTGCCAGCAGGAGACAGAACACTGAAGCTTTCTTT	TRBV6-5	TRBJ1-1	-	medium-sized
CASSVDGQSNQPQHF	TGTGCCAGTAGTGTAGACGGACAGTCTAATCAGCCCCAGCATTTT	TRBV19	TRBJ1-5	-	-
CASSVTGTTEAFF	TGTGCCAGCAGCGTCACTGGGACCACTGAAGCTTTCTTT	TRBV9	TRBJ1-1	-	-
CASSLDLRGIEETQYF	TGTGCCAGCAGCTTAGATCTTCGCGGTATCGAAGAGACCCAGTACTTC	TRBV7-9	TRBJ2-5	-	-
CASRGTGTSYEQYF	TGTGCCAGCAGGGGGACAGGGACCTCCTACGAGCAGTACTTC	TRBV7-2	TRBJ2-7	TRBD1	few
CASARGRGETQYF	TGTGCCAGCGCCCGGGGTCGGGGAGAGACCCAGTACTTC	TRBV12-3/TRBV12-4	TRBJ2-5	-	-
CATSSGGLGGYTF	TGTGCCACCAGCTCAGGGGGGCTGGGAGGCTACACCTTC	TRBV15	TRBJ1-2	TRBD1	medium-sized
CASSQEGGGGYEQFF	TGTGCCAGCAGCCAAGAAGGAGGCGGGGGGTATGAGCAGTTCTTC	TRBV4-2	TRBJ2-1	TRBD2	few
CASSLAGNNEKLFF	TGTGCCAGCAGCCTCGCCGGTAATAATGAAAAACTGTTTTTT	TRBV7-9	TRBJ1-4	-	once
CATSDLDRDTGELFF	TGTGCCACCAGTGATTTGGACAGGGACACCGGGGAGCTGTTTTTT	TRBV24-1	TRBJ2-2	TRBD1	-
CASSIVGTGVNVLTF	TGTGCCAGTAGTATAGTGGGGACAGGGGTCAACGTCCTGACTTTC	TRBV19	TRBJ2-6	TRBD1	-
CSVGSLAYEQYF	TGCAGCGTTGGATCTCTGGCCTACGAGCAGTACTTC	TRBV29-1	TRBJ2-7	-	few
CASTVGDSYEQYF	TGTGCCAGCACAGTGGGGGATTCCTACGAGCAGTACTTC	TRBV2	TRBJ2-7	-	large